Listed here are 10 T cell receptor beta chains from one sample, sequenced in a study of OX40 agonist ivuxolimab in advanced cancers. The data were produced by immunoSEQ multiplex PCR, yet TCRdb's version contains in-frame clones alone and is incomplete. The table records fewer than 60,000 clones, 75% to 90% of them present only once. The sequences come from CD4+ or CD8+ T cells sorted from blood, collected in a trial of the OX40 agonist ivuxolimab. Source of these receptors: an adult with an advanced solid tumor such as melanoma, head and neck, liver or kidney cancer.

The V gene is TRBV12-5, the J gene TRBJ2-1; D is uncertain. Trimming took 6 bases from V and 1 from J, leaving 4 bases between them. The CDR3 is 12 residues long. Germline V CDR1 and CDR2: LGHNT, FRNRAP. This CDR3 is CASGASYNEQFF. The CDR3 coding sequence is TGTGCTAGTGGGGCTTCCTACAATGAGCAGTTCTTC.

V gene TRBV5-6 combines with J gene TRBJ2-2; D gene uncertain. The V gene's germline CDR1 is SGHDT and CDR2 YYEEEE. CDR3 length: 16 residues. The V end lost 1 base, the J end lost 1 base, and 11 bases lay between the germline ends. CDR3 residues: CASSLSVKGNTGELFF. Here the CDR3 DNA reads TGTGCCAGCAGCTTGAGTGTAAAGGGGAACACCGGGGAGCTGTTTTTT.

This clone was found once. The chain has TRBV4-3 and TRBJ1-1, with 9 bases matching TRBD1. The CDR3 spans 19 residues. Looked up from germline, CDR1 is LGHNA and CDR2 is YSLEER. Unmatched junction bases numbered 12, after V lost 0 bases and J lost 1 base. The DNA for the CDR3 is TGCGCCAGCAGCCAAGAACTCCGGGACAGGGCAATAGGGAACACTGAAGCTTTCTTT. Translation: CASSQELRDRAIGNTEAFF.

The J gene is TRBJ2-3, the V gene TRBV27, with 9 bases matching TRBD1. CDR1 and CDR2 (germline): MNHEY, SMNVEV (reference sequence). The CDR3 totals 14 residues. Trimming removed 5 bases from V and 5 bases from J; junction bases left unmatched: 5. The CDR3 spells CASSLGTGLDTQYF. The CDR3 DNA reads as TGTGCCAGCAGTCTTGGGACAGGGTTAGATACGCAGTATTTT.

This chain links TRBV4-1 with TRBJ2-3, with 9 bases identical to TRBD1. Germline V gene lookup returns CDR1 MGHRA and CDR2 YSYEKL. This CDR3 contains 15 residues. With V trimmed by 3 bases and J by 4 bases, 5 bases remained unmatched. This CDR3 reads CASSQDRGRADTQYF. The CDR3 DNA sequence: TGCGCCAGCAGCCAGGACAGGGGTCGTGCAGATACGCAGTATTTT.

This sequence joins TRBV7-9 and TRBJ1-2; D is possibly TRBD1 (6 bases). The CDR3 loop spans 16 amino acids. V was trimmed by 2 bases and J by 8 bases, leaving 21 bases between them. Germline V lookup: CDR1 SEHNR, CDR2 FQNEAQ (reference sequence). The DNA of the CDR3 is TGTGCCAGCAGCTTAACCGCAGGGACACTTCACGAAGGCTACACCTTC. Translation gives CASSLTAGTLHEGYTF.

The chain uses TRBV7-8 and TRBJ2-2, with 9 positions matching TRBD1. Unmatched junction bases numbered 4, after V lost 2 bases and J lost 6 bases. The CDR3 length is 15 residues. Germline CDR1 is SGHVS and CDR2 is FQNEAQ. CDR3 loop: CASSLNRGRAGELFF. CDR3 bases: TGTGCCAGCAGCTTAAACAGGGGGCGGGCCGGGGAGCTGTTTTTT.

The genes are TRBV6-5 and TRBJ2-1; tentatively, D is TRBD1 or TRBD2 (5 bases each). Germline V CDR1 and CDR2: MNHEY, SVGAGI. V was cut by 6 bases and J by 2 bases, with 8 bases left in between. This CDR3 spans 13 amino acids. CDR3: CASSGAAYNEQFF. CDR3 bases: TGTGCCAGCAGCGGGGCCGCCTACAATGAGCAGTTCTTC.

The chain employs TRBV28 and TRBJ1-5; D is unresolved. Trimming took off 8 bases at V and 3 bases at J, with 17 bases between the two ends. This CDR3 has 15 residues. Germline V gene lookup returns CDR1 MDHEN and CDR2 SYDVKM. The CDR3 nucleotides are TGTGCCAGCTCTTCCAGACTCCAGGACAATCAGCCCCAGCATTTT. Translating it yields CASSSRLQDNQPQHF.

This sequence joins TRBV19 and TRBJ1-1; D not resolved. With 7 bases removed from V and 3 bases from J, the gap between germline ends came to 9 bases. Germline CDR1 reads LNHDA; CDR2 reads SQIVND (reference sequence). The CDR3 spans 12 residues. The CDR3 DNA reads as TGTGCCAGTACCGGGATCCACACTGAAGCTTTCTTT. Amino acid sequence: CASTGIHTEAFF.